These 9 T cell receptor beta chains share one sample of origin, sequenced in a study of T-cell reconstitution after alpha-beta-depleted transplantation in children. This sample's TCRbeta library carried unique molecular identifier barcodes. TCRdb independently ran MiXCR on the PCR reads; one entry per CDR3 protein. The table has 4,400 or so distinct CDR3 sequences, around 12% seen once; the top ten hold roughly 31%. This material consisted of PBMCs, mostly from graft donor cells, taken 60 days after TCRalphabeta/CD19-depleted stem cell transplant. The receptors were sampled from a male patient aged 2 to 9 who had a stem cell transplant for acute lymphoblastic leukemia, so the T cells may come from the graft donor.

Many counts were recorded for this clonotype. V gene TRBV7-2 combines with J gene TRBJ2-2, with TRBD1 as a possible D gene (5 bases). The CDR3 runs to 15 residues. Germline V CDR1 and CDR2: SGHTA, FQGNSA. Between the trimmed V and J ends, which lost 1 base and 1 base, there was a span of 7 bases. This CDR3 reads CASSLGGRNTGELFF. The CDR3 DNA reads TGTGCCAGCAGCTTAGGGGGCCGGAACACCGGGGAGCTGTTTTTT.

This clonotype appeared many times. The V call is TRBV15, the J call TRBJ1-5; D ambiguous. There are 14 residues in the CDR3. Per germline, CDR1 LNHNV and CDR2 YYDKDF (reference sequence). V lost 0 bases and J lost 4, with 7 bases in between. CDR3 amino acids: CATSRDAANQPQHF. The CDR3 DNA is TGTGCCACCAGCAGAGATGCAGCTAATCAGCCCCAGCATTTT. Filled out from reference TRBV15 and TRBJ1-5, the complete variable domain reads DAMVIQNPRYQVTQFGKPVTLSCSQTLNHNVMYWYQQKSSQAPKLLFHYYDKDFNNEADTPDNFQSRRPNTSFCFLDIRSPGLGDTAMYLCATSRDAANQPQHFGDGTRLSIL.

This clonotype was seen only a few times. The CDR3 is CASSPWGGLKETQYF. The CDR3 region has the DNA TGCGCCAGCAGCCCGTGGGGGGGGTTGAAAGAGACCCAGTACTTC. The rearrangement links TRBV4-3 to TRBJ2-5, with 7 bases aligning to TRBD2. CDR1 LGHNA and CDR2 YSLEER come from the germline V gene. The CDR3 contains 15 residues. J lost 3 bases, V lost 4 bases, and 8 bases had no gene match.

The V gene is TRBV3-1, the J gene TRBJ2-6; D is ambiguous. V gave up 7 bases and J gave up 4 bases, with 20 bases separating them. CDR3 length: 17 amino acids. From germline, CDR1 is LGHDT and CDR2 YNNKEL (reference sequence). DNA for the CDR3: TGTGCCAGCACCACGCCGGGTCCCGGTTTCGGGGCCAACGTCCTGACTTTC. This gives the protein CASTTPGPGFGANVLTF.

This clonotype came up many times. This rearrangement joins TRBV10-3 to TRBJ2-5, with TRBD1 identical over 8 bases. V was clipped by 2 bases and J by 3 bases; unmatched bases: 5. Germline CDR1 and CDR2: ENHRY and SYGVKD. The CDR3 covers 15 residues. In DNA form, the CDR3 reads TGTGCCATCAGTGAGGGACAGGGTGTTGAAGAGACCCAGTACTTC. As protein: CAISEGQGVEETQYF.

This clonotype appeared many times. The gene calls are TRBV9 and TRBJ1-1; possibly TRBD1 for D (6 bases). The CDR3 extends over 14 amino acids. The V and J ends lost 3 bases and 1 base respectively, with 10 bases between them. Germline V CDR1 and CDR2: SGDLS, YYNGEE. The CDR3 DNA reads as TGTGCCAGCAGCGGCGAAGGGGGGAACACTGAAGCTTTCTTT. This sequence encodes CASSGEGGNTEAFF.

Many counts were recorded for this clonotype. The rearrangement links TRBV6-5 to TRBJ1-1; TRBD1 is a possible D gene (5 bases). This CDR3 has 14 amino acids. V gave up 6 bases and J gave up 3 bases, with 14 bases separating them. The germline V gene encodes CDR1 MNHEY and CDR2 SVGAGI. In DNA, the CDR3 is TGTGCCAGCAGCGTTCAGGGCTCTTACACTGAAGCTTTCTTT. It translates to CASSVQGSYTEAFF.

There are many counts of this clonotype. V usage is TRBV6-5 and J usage is TRBJ2-7; 7 bases match TRBD2. This CDR3 spans 14 amino acids. The V gene's germline CDR1 is MNHEY and CDR2 SVGAGI. J gave up 3 bases and V 4 bases, and 6 bases lay outside the gene matches. This chain's CDR3 is CASSFLQRGYEQYF. CDR3 bases: TGTGCCAGCAGTTTTTTACAGCGGGGCTACGAGCAGTACTTC.

This clonotype came up many times. V gene TRBV7-2 combines with J gene TRBJ2-3; possible D gene TRBD2, 7 bases. V dropped 1 base and J dropped 9 bases, with 17 bases sitting between them. The CDR3 loop spans 15 amino acids. CDR1 is SGHTA, CDR2 FQGNSA, per germline. CDR3 nucleotide sequence: TGTGCCAGCAGCTTAGTCCGGGGGGCGGGGTACACGCAGTATTTT. Its protein product is CASSLVRGAGYTQYF. The variable domain in full, completed from reference TRBV7-2 and TRBJ2-3, reads GAGVSQSPSNKVTEKGKDVELRCDPISGHTALYWYRQSLGQGLEFLIYFQGNSAPDKSGLPSDRFSAERTGGSVSTLTIQRTQQEDSAVYLCASSLVRGAGYTQYFGPGTRLTVL.